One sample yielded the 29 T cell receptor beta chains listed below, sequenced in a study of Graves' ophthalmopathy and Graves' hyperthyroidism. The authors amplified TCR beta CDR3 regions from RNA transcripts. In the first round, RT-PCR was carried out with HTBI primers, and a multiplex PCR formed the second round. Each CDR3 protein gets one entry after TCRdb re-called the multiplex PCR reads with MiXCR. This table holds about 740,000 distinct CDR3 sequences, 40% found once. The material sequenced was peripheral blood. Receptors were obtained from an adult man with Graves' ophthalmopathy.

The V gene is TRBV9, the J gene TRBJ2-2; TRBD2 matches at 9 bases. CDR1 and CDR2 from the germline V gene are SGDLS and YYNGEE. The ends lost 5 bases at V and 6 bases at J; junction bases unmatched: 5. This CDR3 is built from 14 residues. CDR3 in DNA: TGTGCCAGCAGTTCCGGGACTAGCTCCGGGGAGCTGTTTTTT. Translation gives CASSSGTSSGELFF.

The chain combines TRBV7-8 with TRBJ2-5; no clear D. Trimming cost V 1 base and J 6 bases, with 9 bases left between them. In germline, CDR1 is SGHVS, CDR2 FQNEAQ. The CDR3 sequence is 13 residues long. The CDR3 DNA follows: TGTGCCAGCAGCTTAGGCCCCCAGAAGACCCAGTACTTC. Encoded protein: CASSLGPQKTQYF. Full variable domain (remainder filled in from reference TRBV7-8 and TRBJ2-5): GAGVSQSPRYKVAKRGQDVALRCDPISGHVSLFWYQQALGQGPEFLTYFQNEAQLDKSGLPSDRFFAERPEGSVSTLKIQRTQQEDSAVYLCASSLGPQKTQYFGPGTRLLVL.

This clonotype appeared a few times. This CDR3 reads CASSIGVTGTYEQYF. For the CDR3, the DNA is TGTGCCAGTAGTATAGGCGTGACAGGGACCTACGAGCAGTACTTC. The chain employs TRBV19 and TRBJ2-7, with 7 bases matching TRBD1. With V trimmed by 1 base and J by 2 bases, 5 bases remained unmatched. This CDR3 is built from 15 residues. Germline CDR1 reads LNHDA; CDR2 reads SQIVND (reference sequence).

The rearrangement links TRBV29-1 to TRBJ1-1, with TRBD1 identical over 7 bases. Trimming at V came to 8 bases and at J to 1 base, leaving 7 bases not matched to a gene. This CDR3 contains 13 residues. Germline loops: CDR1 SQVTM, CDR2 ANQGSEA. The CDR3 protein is CSLGTAWNTEAFF. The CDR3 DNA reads TGCAGCTTGGGGACAGCTTGGAACACTGAAGCTTTCTTT.

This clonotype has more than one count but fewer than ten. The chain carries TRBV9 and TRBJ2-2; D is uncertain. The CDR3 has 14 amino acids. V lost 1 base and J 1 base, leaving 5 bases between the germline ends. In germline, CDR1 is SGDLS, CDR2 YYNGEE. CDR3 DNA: TGTGCCAGCAGCGTATGGATGAACACCGGGGAGCTGTTTTTT. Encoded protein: CASSVWMNTGELFF.

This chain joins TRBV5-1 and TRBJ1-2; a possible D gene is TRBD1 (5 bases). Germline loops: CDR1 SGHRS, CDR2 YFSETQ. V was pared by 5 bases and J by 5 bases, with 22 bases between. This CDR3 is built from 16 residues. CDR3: CASSYGTVSSEYGYTF. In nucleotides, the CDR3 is TGCGCCAGCAGTTATGGGACGGTTTCGAGTGAATATGGCTACACCTTC. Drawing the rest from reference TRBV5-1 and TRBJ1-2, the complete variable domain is KAGVTQTPRYLIKTRGQQVTLSCSPISGHRSVSWYQQTPGQGLQFLFEYFSETQRNKGNFPGRFSGRQFSNSRSEMNVSTLELGDSALYLCASSYGTVSSEYGYTFGSGTRLTVV.

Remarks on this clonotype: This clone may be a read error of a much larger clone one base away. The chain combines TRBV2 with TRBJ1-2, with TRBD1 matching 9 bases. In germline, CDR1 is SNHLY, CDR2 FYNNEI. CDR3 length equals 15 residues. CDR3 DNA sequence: TGTGCCAGCAGCGAGATGACAACAGGGGGCTGGGGCTGCACCTTC. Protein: CASSEMTTGGWGCTF.

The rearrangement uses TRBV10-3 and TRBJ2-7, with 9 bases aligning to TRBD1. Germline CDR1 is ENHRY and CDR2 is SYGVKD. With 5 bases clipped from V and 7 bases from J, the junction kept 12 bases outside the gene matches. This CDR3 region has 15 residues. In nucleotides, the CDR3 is TGTGCCATCAGTCTCCGGGACAGGGACGGCAATGAGCAGTACTTC. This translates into CAISLRDRDGNEQYF.

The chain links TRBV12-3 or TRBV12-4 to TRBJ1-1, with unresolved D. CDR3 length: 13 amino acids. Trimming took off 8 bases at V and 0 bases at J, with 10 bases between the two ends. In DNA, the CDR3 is TGTGCCAGCCGAGAGAGTGTGAACACTGAAGCTTTCTTT. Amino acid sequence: CASRESVNTEAFF.

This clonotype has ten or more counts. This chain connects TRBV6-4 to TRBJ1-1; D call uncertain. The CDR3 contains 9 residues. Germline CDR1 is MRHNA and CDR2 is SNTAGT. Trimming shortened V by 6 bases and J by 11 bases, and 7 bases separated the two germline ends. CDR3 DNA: TGTGCCAGCAGCGGAGTTGCTTTCTTT. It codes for CASSGVAFF.

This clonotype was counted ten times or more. CDR3 DNA: TGCGCCAGCAGTGAATCCGAGACAGGGGTTAGTCCCGCGGGCTACACCTTC. It specifies CASSESETGVSPAGYTF. V gene TRBV10-2 combines with J gene TRBJ1-2, with 8 bases matching TRBD1. This CDR3 contains 17 residues. Looked up from germline, CDR1 is WSHSY and CDR2 is SAAADI. Germline trimming cut 3 bases from V and 8 bases from J; bases unmatched to any gene: 17.

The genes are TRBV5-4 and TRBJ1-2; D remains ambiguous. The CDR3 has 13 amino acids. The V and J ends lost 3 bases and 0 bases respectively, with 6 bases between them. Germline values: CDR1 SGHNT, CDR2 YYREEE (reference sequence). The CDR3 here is CASSSITNYGYTF. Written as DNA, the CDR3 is TGTGCCAGCAGCTCCATAACTAACTATGGCTACACCTTC.

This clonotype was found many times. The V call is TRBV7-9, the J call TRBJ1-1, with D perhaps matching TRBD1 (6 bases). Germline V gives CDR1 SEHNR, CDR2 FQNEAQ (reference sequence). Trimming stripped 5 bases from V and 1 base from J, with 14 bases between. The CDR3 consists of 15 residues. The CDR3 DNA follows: TGTGCCAGCAGCCAAAGTCGACAGGAGAACACTGAAGCTTTCTTT. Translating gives CASSQSRQENTEAFF.

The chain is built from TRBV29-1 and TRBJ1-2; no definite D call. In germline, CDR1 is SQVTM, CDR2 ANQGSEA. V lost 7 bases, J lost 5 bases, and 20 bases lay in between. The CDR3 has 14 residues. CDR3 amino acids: CSATSREGNYGYTF. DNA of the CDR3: TGCAGCGCGACGAGTCGGGAGGGAAATTATGGCTACACCTTC.

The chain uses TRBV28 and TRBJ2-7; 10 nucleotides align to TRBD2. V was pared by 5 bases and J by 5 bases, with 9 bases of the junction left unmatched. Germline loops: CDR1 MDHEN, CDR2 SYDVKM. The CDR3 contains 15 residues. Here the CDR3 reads CASSPGASGRNEQYF. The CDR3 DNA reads TGTGCCAGCAGTCCCGGAGCTAGCGGGAGAAACGAGCAGTACTTC.

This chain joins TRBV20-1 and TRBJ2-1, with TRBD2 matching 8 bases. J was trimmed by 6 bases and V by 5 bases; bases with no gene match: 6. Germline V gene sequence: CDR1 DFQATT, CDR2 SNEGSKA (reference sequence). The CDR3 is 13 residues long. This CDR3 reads CSAHSGDPNEQFF. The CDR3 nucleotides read TGCAGTGCTCATAGCGGGGACCCCAATGAGCAGTTCTTC.

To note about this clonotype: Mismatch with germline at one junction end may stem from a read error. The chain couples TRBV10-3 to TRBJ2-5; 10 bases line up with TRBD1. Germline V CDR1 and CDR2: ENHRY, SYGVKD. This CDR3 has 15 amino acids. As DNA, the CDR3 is TGTGCCAGCAGTTATATGGGACAGGGGAAAGAGACCCAGTACTTC. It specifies CASSYMGQGKETQYF.

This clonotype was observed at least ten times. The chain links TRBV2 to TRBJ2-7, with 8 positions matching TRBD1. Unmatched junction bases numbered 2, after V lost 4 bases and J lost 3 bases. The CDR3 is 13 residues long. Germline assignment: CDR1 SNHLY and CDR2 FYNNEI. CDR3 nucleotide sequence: TGTGCCAGCAGTGGGACAGGGAACTACGAGCAGTACTTC. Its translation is CASSGTGNYEQYF. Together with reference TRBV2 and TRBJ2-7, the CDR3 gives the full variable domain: EPEVTQTPSHQVTQMGQEVILRCVPISNHLYFYWYRQILGQKVEFLVSFYNNEISEKSEIFDDQFSVERPDGSNFTLKIRSTKLEDSAMYFCASSGTGNYEQYFGPGTRLTVT.

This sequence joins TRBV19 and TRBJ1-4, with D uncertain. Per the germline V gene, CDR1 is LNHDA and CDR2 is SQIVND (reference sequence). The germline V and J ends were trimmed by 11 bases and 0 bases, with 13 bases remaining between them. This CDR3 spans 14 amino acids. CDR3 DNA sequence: TGTGCCTGGAGTGTAGGAGCAACTAATGAAAAACTGTTTTTT. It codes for CAWSVGATNEKLFF.

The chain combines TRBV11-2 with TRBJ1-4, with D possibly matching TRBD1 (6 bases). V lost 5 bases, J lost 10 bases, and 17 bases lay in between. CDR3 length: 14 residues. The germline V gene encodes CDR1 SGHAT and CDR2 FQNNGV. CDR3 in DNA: TGTGCCAGCAGCCTGAGGACAGATCCGGTAAAACTGTTTTTT. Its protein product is CASSLRTDPVKLFF.

CDR3 bases: TGTGCCAGCAGCGGGGATGGACGCACTGAAGCTTTCTTT. It yields the protein CASSGDGRTEAFF. J is TRBJ1-1 and V is TRBV13; D unclear. The CDR3 consists of 13 residues. The germline V gene has CDR1 PRHDT and CDR2 FYEKMQ (reference sequence). Deletions cut 5 bases from V and 4 bases from J, with 11 bases between. The whole variable domain, filled in from reference TRBV13 and TRBJ1-1, reads AAGVIQSPRHLIKEKRETATLKCYPIPRHDTVYWYQQGPGQDPQFLISFYEKMQSDKGSIPDRFSAQQFSDYHSELNMSSLELGDSALYFCASSGDGRTEAFFGQGTRLTVV.

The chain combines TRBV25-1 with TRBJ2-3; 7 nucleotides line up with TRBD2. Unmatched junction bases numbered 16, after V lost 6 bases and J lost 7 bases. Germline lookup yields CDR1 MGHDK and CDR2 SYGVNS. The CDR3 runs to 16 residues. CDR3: CASSQDAGRERHTQYF. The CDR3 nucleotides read TGTGCCAGCAGCCAAGATGCAGGGCGGGAGCGTCATACGCAGTATTTT.

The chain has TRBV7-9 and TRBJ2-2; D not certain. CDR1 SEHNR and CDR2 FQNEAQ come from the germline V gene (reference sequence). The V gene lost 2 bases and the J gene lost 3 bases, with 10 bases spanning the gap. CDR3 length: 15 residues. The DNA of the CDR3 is TGTGCCAGCAGCTTAAGAATCGGGTACACCGGGGAGCTGTTTTTT. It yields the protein CASSLRIGYTGELFF.

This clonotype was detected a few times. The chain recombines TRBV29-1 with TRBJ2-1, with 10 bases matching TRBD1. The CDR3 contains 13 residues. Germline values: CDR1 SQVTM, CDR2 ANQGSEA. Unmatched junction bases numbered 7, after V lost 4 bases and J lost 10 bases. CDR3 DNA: TGCAGCGTTGGGACAGGGGGAGCGACAGAGCAGTTCTTC. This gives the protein CSVGTGGATEQFF.

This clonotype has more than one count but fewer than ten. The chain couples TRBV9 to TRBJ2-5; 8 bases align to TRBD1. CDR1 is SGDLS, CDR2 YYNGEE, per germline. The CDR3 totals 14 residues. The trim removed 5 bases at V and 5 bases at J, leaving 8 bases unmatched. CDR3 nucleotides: TGTGCCAGCAGTCGTCAGGGGGCCGTTGAGACCCAGTACTTC. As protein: CASSRQGAVETQYF.

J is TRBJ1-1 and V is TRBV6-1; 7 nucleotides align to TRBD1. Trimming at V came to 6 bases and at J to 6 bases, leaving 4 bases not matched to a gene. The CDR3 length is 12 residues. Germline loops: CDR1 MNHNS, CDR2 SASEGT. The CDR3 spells CASRDGTAEAFF. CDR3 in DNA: TGTGCCAGCAGAGATGGGACAGCTGAAGCTTTCTTT.

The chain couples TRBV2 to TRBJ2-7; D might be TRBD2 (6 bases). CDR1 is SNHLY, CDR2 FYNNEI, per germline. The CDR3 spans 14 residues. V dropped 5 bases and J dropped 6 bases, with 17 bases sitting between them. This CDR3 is CASSPAGTLGEQYF. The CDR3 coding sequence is TGTGCCAGCAGTCCGGCGGGGACTCTGGGCGAGCAGTACTTC.

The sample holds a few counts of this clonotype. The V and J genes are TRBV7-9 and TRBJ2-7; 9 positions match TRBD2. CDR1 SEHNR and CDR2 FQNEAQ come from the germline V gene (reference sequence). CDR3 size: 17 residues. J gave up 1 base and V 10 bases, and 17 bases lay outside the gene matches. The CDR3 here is CATQKIGLAGRSYEQYF. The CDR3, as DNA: TGTGCCACCCAGAAAATAGGGCTAGCGGGACGATCCTACGAGCAGTACTTC.

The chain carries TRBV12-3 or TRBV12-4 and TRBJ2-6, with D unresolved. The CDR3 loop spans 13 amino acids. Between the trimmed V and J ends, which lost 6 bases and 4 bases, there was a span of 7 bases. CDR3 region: CASRFDGANVLTF. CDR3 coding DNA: TGTGCCAGCAGATTTGACGGGGCCAACGTCCTGACTTTC.